The 5 T cell receptor beta chains below all came from one sample that was sequenced in a study of T cell repertoires in cytomegalovirus infection. MiXCR was run by TCRdb on the reads, yielding one entry per CDR3 protein. The data contain around 330,000 distinct CDR3 sequences, 15% to 20% of them singletons. The sequenced sample was PBMCs. The receptors derive from a human donor in good health (CMV status not recorded). Some clones in this sample may be carry-over from other donors' samples.

This clonotype was found a few times. The V and J genes are TRBV10-3 and TRBJ2-3, with 9 bases fitting TRBD2. The V gene's germline CDR1 is ENHRY and CDR2 SYGVKD. The J segment lost 7 bases and the V segment lost 3 bases, leaving 8 bases of the junction unmatched. The CDR3 runs 15 residues. CDR3 DNA: TGTGCCATCAGTGAATATCGAGCGGGGGGTAATACGCAGTATTTT. The encoded protein is CAISEYRAGGNTQYF.

This clonotype was counted ten times or more. V gene TRBV6-1 combines with J gene TRBJ2-3; no clear D. The CDR3 has 15 amino acids. Germline-derived CDR1 and CDR2 are MNHNS and SASEGT. Trimming shortened V by 1 base and J by 2 bases, and 10 bases separated the two germline ends. CDR3 sequence (DNA): TGTGCCAGCAGTGAAGTGACGGCCACCACAGATACGCAGTATTTT. The encoded protein is CASSEVTATTDTQYF.

This clonotype was seen repeatedly, ten times or more. This chain connects TRBV12-3 or TRBV12-4 to TRBJ1-6; the D gene is possibly TRBD1 (6 bases). V was shortened by 3 bases and J by 6 bases, with 15 bases between the two germline ends. The CDR3 is 16 amino acids. The DNA of the CDR3 is TGTGCCAGCAGTTTTGGGTCGGGACATGTTAATTCACCCCTCCACTTT. Protein product: CASSFGSGHVNSPLHF.

V gene TRBV5-4 combines with J gene TRBJ2-7; D might be TRBD1 (5 bases). This CDR3 spans 12 amino acids. V was cut by 2 bases and J by 7 bases, with 10 bases left in between. CDR1 and CDR2 from the germline V gene are SGHNT and YYREEE (reference sequence). CDR3 bases: TGTGCCAGCAGCTTCGGAAGGGGTGAGCAGTACTTC. It translates to CASSFGRGEQYF.

This chain uses TRBV18 with TRBJ2-5; D remains ambiguous. In germline, CDR1 is KGHSH, CDR2 LQKENI. The CDR3 spans 14 residues. Trimming took off 3 bases at V and 2 bases at J, with 10 bases between the two ends. The CDR3 DNA follows: TGTGCCAGCTCACCGGGTAGGGAACAAGAGACCCAGTACTTC. Translating it yields CASSPGREQETQYF.